Presented here are 18 T cell receptor beta chains from one specimen sequenced in a study of T cells after yellow fever vaccination. TCRdb ran MiXCR on the 5' RACE reads and lists one entry per CDR3 protein. Of around 160,000 distinct CDR3 sequences in the sample, 6% to 7.5% were seen once. The sample consisted of CD4+ T cells sorted from PBMCs, taken about 5 days after the first yellow fever vaccination. Receptors were obtained from a man aged 18 to 29 who received the YFV17D yellow fever vaccine.

There are many counts of this clonotype. This chain connects TRBV6-8 to TRBJ2-3, with 7 bases that match TRBD2. Trimming removed 4 bases from V and 0 bases from J; junction bases left unmatched: 4. This CDR3 has 15 amino acids. Germline CDR1 reads MNHGY; CDR2 reads SAAAGT. The CDR3 loop is CASSSWRGSTDTQYF. The CDR3 DNA is TGTGCCAGCAGTTCTTGGCGGGGGAGCACAGATACGCAGTATTTT.

The chain couples TRBV28 to TRBJ1-5, with TRBD1 matching over 11 bases. The CDR3 is made up of 15 amino acids. V shed 7 bases and J 1 base; nucleotides not matched to a gene: 3. Looked up from germline, CDR1 is MDHEN and CDR2 is SYDVKM. This CDR3 is CASIGQGASNQPQHF. In DNA form, the CDR3 reads TGTGCCAGCATTGGACAGGGGGCAAGCAATCAGCCCCAGCATTTT.

This clonotype was seen only a few times. This chain's CDR3 is CASSVLAGEVAQYF. In DNA, the CDR3 is TGTGCCAGCAGCGTCCTAGCGGGGGAAGTCGCGCAGTACTTC. V gene TRBV5-4 combines with J gene TRBJ2-7; 10 nucleotides align to TRBD2. In germline, CDR1 is SGHNT, CDR2 YYREEE (reference sequence). V lost 4 bases and J lost 9; bases outside the gene matches: 10. The CDR3 is 14 residues long.

This clonotype was observed at least ten times. CDR3 nucleotide sequence: TGTGCCACGCACTCCGCTGGCACAGATACGCAGTATTTT. Its protein product is CATHSAGTDTQYF. The rearrangement links TRBV6-2 or TRBV6-3 to TRBJ2-3; D ambiguous. Germline V CDR1 and CDR2: MNHEY, SVGEGT. This CDR3 contains 13 residues. V was pared by 10 bases and J by 1 base, with 12 bases between.

This clonotype was seen ten or more times. The V call is TRBV20-1, the J call TRBJ2-3, with TRBD2 as a possible D gene (5 bases). Trimming removed 2 bases from V and 2 bases from J, with 11 bases in between. The V gene's germline CDR1 is DFQATT and CDR2 SNEGSKA (reference sequence). The length of the CDR3 is 14 residues. CDR3: CSARLEDSTDTQYF. In DNA, the CDR3 is TGCAGTGCTAGACTAGAGGACTCCACAGATACGCAGTATTTT.

This clonotype has a count of ten or more. The chain links TRBV10-3 to TRBJ2-7, with D unresolved. The V and J ends lost 0 bases and 4 bases respectively, with 7 bases between them. This CDR3 spans 13 amino acids. The germline CDR1 and CDR2 sequences are ENHRY and SYGVKD. The CDR3 loop reads CAISESDQYEQYF. The CDR3 nucleotides are TGTGCCATCAGTGAGTCAGACCAGTACGAGCAGTACTTC.

In this sample, this clonotype turned up a few times. This chain links TRBV20-1 with TRBJ2-7; no reliable D call. Germline V gene sequence: CDR1 DFQATT, CDR2 SNEGSKA (reference sequence). V was clipped by 4 bases and J by 9 bases, with 28 bases between them. The CDR3 consists of 16 residues. The CDR3 here is CSANVLAETPGYRQYF. In DNA, the CDR3 is TGCAGTGCTAATGTTCTCGCCGAGACTCCCGGCTATCGGCAGTACTTC.

This clonotype was seen at least ten times. The chain uses TRBV14 and TRBJ2-5, with 7 positions matching TRBD2. V gave up 0 bases and J gave up 5 bases; unmatched junction bases: 6. Germline loops: CDR1 SGHDN, CDR2 FVKESK. The CDR3 covers 15 residues. The CDR3 sequence: CASSQELAGVETQYF. CDR3 coding DNA: TGTGCCAGCAGCCAAGAACTGGCGGGGGTGGAGACCCAGTACTTC.

This clonotype was observed at least ten times. The chain has TRBV5-1 and TRBJ2-2; no clear D. Germline values: CDR1 SGHRS, CDR2 YFSETQ. V dropped 0 bases and J dropped 4 bases, with 13 bases sitting between them. This CDR3 is 16 amino acids long. This CDR3 reads CASSLAVTPTTGELFF. In DNA form, the CDR3 reads TGCGCCAGCAGCTTGGCAGTGACACCCACCACCGGGGAGCTGTTTTTT.

This clonotype was seen ten or more times. The chain links TRBV6-5 to TRBJ1-2; D not certain. Trimming took off 5 bases at V and 6 bases at J, with 13 bases between the two ends. The CDR3 totals 13 residues. Germline CDR1 and CDR2: MNHEY and SVGAGI. The CDR3: CASSPLRMDGYTF. The CDR3 DNA follows: TGTGCCAGCAGTCCCCTCCGAATGGATGGCTACACCTTC.

This clonotype occurred many times. The rearrangement links TRBV25-1 to TRBJ2-3; 8 nucleotides line up with TRBD1. Germline V lookup: CDR1 MGHDK, CDR2 SYGVNS. The V and J ends lost 6 bases and 5 bases, in that order; junction bases with no gene match: 4. This CDR3 region has 13 residues. CDR3 nucleotides: TGTGCCAGCAGGGACAGGGTTGGAGATACGCAGTATTTT. Its translation: CASRDRVGDTQYF.

To note about this clonotype: This could be a read error, since a much larger clone is one nucleotide away. This chain uses TRBV7-6 with TRBJ1-1; D unclear. Looked up from germline, CDR1 is SGHVS and CDR2 is FNYEAQ. The CDR3 has 16 residues. V was cut by 5 bases and J by 1 base, with 17 bases left in between. CDR3 bases: TGTGCCAGCAGCAGAGTGGAGAGAGGAAGGAACACTGAAGCTTTCTTT. Its protein is CASSRVERGRNTEAFF.

This clonotype appeared many times. V is TRBV12-3 or TRBV12-4 and J is TRBJ1-5; TRBD1 is a possible D gene (5 bases). The CDR3 totals 13 residues. Trimming pared 5 bases from V and 5 bases from J, leaving 10 bases between. DNA for the CDR3: TGTGCCAGCAGTGTTGCGGGGGATCAGCCCCAGCATTTT. Protein product: CASSVAGDQPQHF.

This rearrangement joins TRBV6-9 to TRBJ2-3; 8 bases are a match to TRBD2. The CDR3 contains 16 residues. The germline CDR1 and CDR2 sequences are MNHGY and SVAAGI. The J segment lost 2 bases and the V segment lost 6 bases, leaving 10 bases of the junction unmatched. The CDR3 nucleotides are TGTGCCAGCAGCCTCCCCGCCGGGAGGGACACAGATACGCAGTATTTT. Translated, it gives CASSLPAGRDTDTQYF.

The table lists this clonotype with a few counts. The chain combines TRBV4-3 with TRBJ1-5, with 7 bases fitting TRBD1. Trimming at V came to 4 bases and at J to 0 bases, leaving 6 bases not matched to a gene. This CDR3 contains 16 residues. Germline V gene lookup returns CDR1 LGHNA and CDR2 YSLEER. The CDR3 here is CASSPGQSYSNQPQHF. Here the CDR3 DNA reads TGCGCCAGCAGCCCGGGACAGAGTTATAGCAATCAGCCCCAGCATTTT.

There are a few counts of this clonotype. This rearrangement joins TRBV12-3 or TRBV12-4 to TRBJ2-7; tentatively, D is TRBD1 (6 bases). Trimming removed 4 bases from V and 4 bases from J, with 14 bases in between. This CDR3 region has 14 residues. CDR3 sequence (DNA): TGTGCCAGCAGTTCCCAGGGGCCAGGTTACGAGCAGTACTTC. It translates to CASSSQGPGYEQYF.

The chain has TRBV9 and TRBJ2-7; a possible D gene is TRBD1 (5 bases). Trimming left V 6 bases short and J 5 bases short, with 21 bases between. The CDR3 runs to 15 residues. CDR1 SGDLS and CDR2 YYNGEE come from the germline V gene. As DNA, the CDR3 is TGTGCCAGCAACCCTGCAGGGTATCCTCCCGACGAGCAGTACTTC. Residues: CASNPAGYPPDEQYF.

This clonotype was seen repeatedly, ten times or more. The V and J genes are TRBV11-2 and TRBJ2-3; 9 bases are shared with TRBD1. The CDR3 covers 16 residues. Per germline, CDR1 SGHAT and CDR2 FQNNGV. The V gene end was trimmed by 7 bases and the J gene end by 5 bases; junction bases not matched to a gene: 13. CDR3: CASIDPGQGTGDTQYF. The CDR3 DNA is TGTGCCAGCATCGACCCTGGACAGGGGACCGGAGATACGCAGTATTTT.